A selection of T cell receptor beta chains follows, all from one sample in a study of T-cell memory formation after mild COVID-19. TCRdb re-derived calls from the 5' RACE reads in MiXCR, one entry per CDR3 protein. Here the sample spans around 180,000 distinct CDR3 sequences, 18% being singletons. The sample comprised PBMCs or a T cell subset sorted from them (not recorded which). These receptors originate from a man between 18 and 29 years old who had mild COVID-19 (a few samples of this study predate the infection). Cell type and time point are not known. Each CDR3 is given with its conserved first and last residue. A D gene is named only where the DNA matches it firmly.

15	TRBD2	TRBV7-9	CASSQESGGTNEQFF
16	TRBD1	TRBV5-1	CASSLEMGQGAGEQYF
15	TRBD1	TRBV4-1	CASSRPGQAKEKLFF
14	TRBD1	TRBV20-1	CSARDRQGVETQYF
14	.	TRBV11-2	CASSPTGGFNEQFF
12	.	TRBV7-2	CASSLPTGTQYF
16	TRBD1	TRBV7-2	CASSYNSGTVYTEAFF
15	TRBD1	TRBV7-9	CASSLGWDREQPQHF
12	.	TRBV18	CASSIANQPQHF
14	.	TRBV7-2	CASLQGASTDTQYF
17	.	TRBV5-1	CASSSFGRGPFQETQYF
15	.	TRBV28	CASSSPGGGVHTQYF
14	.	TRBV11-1	CASSLRAGTDTQYF
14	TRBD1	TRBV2	CAGSSGQGAREQYF
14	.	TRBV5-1	CASSSGRLQDTQYF
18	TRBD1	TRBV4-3	CASSQDGWTGGYSEKLFF
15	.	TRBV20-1	CSARDPRDFGNTIYF
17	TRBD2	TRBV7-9	CASSRHLAGSSTDTQYF
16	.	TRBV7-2	CASSLHRLVKGGELFF
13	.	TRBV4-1	CASSQAPAYEQYF